This is a list of T cell receptor beta chains from one sample in a study of shared clonotypes between healthy human individuals. Measured with immunoSEQ multiplex PCR; TCRdb has only the in-frame clones, and not every one. The data hold 2 million or so clones, with 85% to 95% observed a single time. Material: naive CD4+ T cells sorted from blood. The receptors derive from a man between 18 and 35 years old in good health. CDR3s include the opening cysteine and the closing phenylalanine or tryptophan. A D gene is named only where the DNA matches it firmly. Not every row has a clone size; where given, it reads once, few, many or a size class.

-	TRBV7-9	TRBJ2-7	TRBD2	CASSLVEREGNYEQYF	TGTGCCAGCAGCTTAGTAGAGCGGGAGGGGAACTACGAGCAGTACTTC
-	TRBV4-3	TRBJ2-7	TRBD1	CASSQGAGGSYEQYF	TGCGCCAGCAGCCAAGGGGCAGGGGGCTCCTACGAGCAGTACTTC
-	TRBV7-2	TRBJ1-2	TRBD1	CASSSTLDRPYGYTF	TGTGCCAGCAGCTCAACCCTGGACAGGCCGTATGGCTACACCTTC
-	TRBV28	TRBJ1-1	-	CASSSAGTLNTEAFF	TGTGCCAGCAGTAGCGCCGGGACATTGAACACTGAAGCTTTCTTT
-	TRBV9	TRBJ1-3	-	CASSVGTPSFSSGNTIYF	TGTGCCAGCAGCGTAGGGACACCCTCCTTCAGCTCTGGAAACACCATATATTTT
-	TRBV29-1	TRBJ2-3	TRBD1	CSGCRDRDTDTQYF	TGCAGCGGGTGCCGGGACAGGGATACAGATACGCAGTATTTT
-	TRBV14	TRBJ2-7	-	CASSQAPGSYYEQYF	TGTGCCAGCAGCCAAGCTCCCGGGTCATACTACGAGCAGTACTTC
-	TRBV30	TRBJ1-6	-	CACVSRKGYNSPLHF	TGTGCCTGCGTGAGTAGGAAAGGGTATAATTCACCCCTCCACTTT
once	TRBV4-1	TRBJ2-1	-	CASRRGTDYNEQFF	TGCGCCAGCAGGCGGGGGACAGACTACAATGAGCAGTTCTTC
-	TRBV6-5	TRBJ2-3	TRBD2	CASRREREGTDTQYF	TGTGCCAGCCGAAGAGAGCGGGAGGGAACAGATACGCAGTATTTT
-	TRBV19	TRBJ1-3	-	CASSKSISGTRLSGNTIYF	TGTGCCAGTAGTAAATCCATCTCCGGGACGCGCCTATCTGGAAACACCATATATTTT
-	TRBV18	TRBJ1-5	-	CASSLQANQPQHF	TGTGCCAGCTCATTACAGGCTAATCAGCCCCAGCATTTT
-	TRBV29-1	TRBJ2-3	-	CSAGLSTDTQYF	TGCAGCGCGGGACTTAGCACAGATACGCAGTATTTT
-	TRBV7-2	TRBJ1-2	-	CASSLSGGRGYTF	TGTGCCAGCAGCTTAAGCGGGGGCAGGGGCTACACCTTC
once	TRBV10-3	TRBJ1-5	TRBD1	CAIREQGGNQPQHF	TGTGCCATCAGGGAACAGGGGGGCAATCAGCCCCAGCATTTT
-	TRBV6-1	TRBJ2-7	-	CASSERGPNSYEQYF	TGTGCCAGCAGTGAACGGGGACCAAATTCCTACGAGCAGTACTTC